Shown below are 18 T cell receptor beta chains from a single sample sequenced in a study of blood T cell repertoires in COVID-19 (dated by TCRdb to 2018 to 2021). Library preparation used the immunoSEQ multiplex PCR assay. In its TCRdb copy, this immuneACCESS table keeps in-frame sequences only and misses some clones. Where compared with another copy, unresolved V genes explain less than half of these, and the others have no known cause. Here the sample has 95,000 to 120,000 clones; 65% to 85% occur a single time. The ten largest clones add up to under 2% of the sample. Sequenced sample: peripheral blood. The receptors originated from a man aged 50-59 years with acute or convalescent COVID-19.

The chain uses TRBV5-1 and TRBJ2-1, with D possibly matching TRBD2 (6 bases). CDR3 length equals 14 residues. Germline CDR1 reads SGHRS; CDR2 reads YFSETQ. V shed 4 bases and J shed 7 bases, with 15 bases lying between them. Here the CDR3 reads CASSLGGRQNEQFF. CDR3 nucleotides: TGCGCCAGCAGCCTGGGAGGCCGGCAAAATGAGCAGTTCTTC. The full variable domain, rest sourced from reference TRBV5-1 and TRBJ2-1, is KAGVTQTPRYLIKTRGQQVTLSCSPISGHRSVSWYQQTPGQGLQFLFEYFSETQRNKGNFPGRFSGRQFSNSRSEMNVSTLELGDSALYLCASSLGGRQNEQFFGPGTRLTVL.

The CDR3 sequence is CASSPDRLTGELFF. DNA for the CDR3: TGTGCCAGCAGTCCGGACAGATTAACCGGGGAGCTGTTTTTT. The chain combines TRBV27 with TRBJ2-2; TRBD1 might be the D (6 bases). Trimming cost V 5 bases and J 5 bases, with 12 bases left between them. Germline CDR1 is MNHEY and CDR2 is SMNVEV (reference sequence). The CDR3 extends over 14 amino acids.

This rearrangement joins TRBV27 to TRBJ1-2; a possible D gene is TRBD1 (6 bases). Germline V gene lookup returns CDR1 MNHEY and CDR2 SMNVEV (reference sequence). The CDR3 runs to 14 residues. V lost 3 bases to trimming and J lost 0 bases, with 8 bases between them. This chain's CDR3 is CASSLGGPNYGYTF. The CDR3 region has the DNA TGTGCCAGCAGTTTGGGGGGGCCTAACTATGGCTACACCTTC.

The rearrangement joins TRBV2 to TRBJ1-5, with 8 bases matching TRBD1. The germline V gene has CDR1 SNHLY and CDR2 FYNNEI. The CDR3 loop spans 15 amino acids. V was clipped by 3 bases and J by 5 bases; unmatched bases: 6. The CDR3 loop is CASSEGTGGYQPQHF. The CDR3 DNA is TGTGCCAGCAGTGAGGGGACAGGTGGATATCAGCCCCAGCATTTT.

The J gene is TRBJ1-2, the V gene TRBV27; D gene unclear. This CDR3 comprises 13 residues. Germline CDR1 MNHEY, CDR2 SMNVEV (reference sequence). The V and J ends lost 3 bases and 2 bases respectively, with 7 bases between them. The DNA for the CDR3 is TGTGCCAGCAGTTTGTCGGGGAACTATGGCTACACCTTC. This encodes CASSLSGNYGYTF.

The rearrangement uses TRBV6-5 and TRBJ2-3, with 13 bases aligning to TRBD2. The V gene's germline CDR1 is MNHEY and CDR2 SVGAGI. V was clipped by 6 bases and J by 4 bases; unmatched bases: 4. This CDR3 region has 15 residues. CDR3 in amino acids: CASRTGLAGADTQYF. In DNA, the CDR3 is TGTGCCAGCAGGACCGGACTAGCGGGGGCAGATACGCAGTATTTT.

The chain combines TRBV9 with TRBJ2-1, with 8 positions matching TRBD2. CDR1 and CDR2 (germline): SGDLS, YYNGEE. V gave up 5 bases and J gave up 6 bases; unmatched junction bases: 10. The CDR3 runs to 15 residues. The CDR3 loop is CASSVNGGASNEQFF. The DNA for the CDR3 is TGTGCCAGCAGTGTGAACGGGGGGGCCAGCAATGAGCAGTTCTTC.

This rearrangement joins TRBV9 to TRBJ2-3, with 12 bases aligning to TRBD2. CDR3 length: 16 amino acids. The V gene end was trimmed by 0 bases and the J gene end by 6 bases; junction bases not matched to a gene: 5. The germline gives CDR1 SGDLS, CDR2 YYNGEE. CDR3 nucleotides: TGTGCCAGCAGCGTAGGGGCTAGCGGGGGGGCGGATACGCAGTATTTT. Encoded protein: CASSVGASGGADTQYF.

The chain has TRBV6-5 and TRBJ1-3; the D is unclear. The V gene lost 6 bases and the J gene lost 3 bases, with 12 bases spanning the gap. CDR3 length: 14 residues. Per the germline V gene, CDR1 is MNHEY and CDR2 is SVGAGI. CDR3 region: CASSRGGFGNTIYF. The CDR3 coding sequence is TGTGCCAGCAGCCGCGGAGGGTTTGGAAACACCATATATTTT.

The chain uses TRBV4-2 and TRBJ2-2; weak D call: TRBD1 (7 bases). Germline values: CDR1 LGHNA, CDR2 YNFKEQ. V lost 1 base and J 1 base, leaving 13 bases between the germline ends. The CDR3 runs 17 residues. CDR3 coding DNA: TGTGCCAGCAGCCAAGGGCCTCAGGGGGGGAACACCGGGGAGCTGTTTTTT. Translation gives CASSQGPQGGNTGELFF.

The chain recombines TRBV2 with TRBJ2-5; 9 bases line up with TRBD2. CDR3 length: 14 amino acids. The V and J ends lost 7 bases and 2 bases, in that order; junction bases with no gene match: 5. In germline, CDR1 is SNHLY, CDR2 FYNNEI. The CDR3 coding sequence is TGTGCCAGCATGGCGCGGGGGGGACAAGAGACCCAGTACTTC. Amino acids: CASMARGGQETQYF.

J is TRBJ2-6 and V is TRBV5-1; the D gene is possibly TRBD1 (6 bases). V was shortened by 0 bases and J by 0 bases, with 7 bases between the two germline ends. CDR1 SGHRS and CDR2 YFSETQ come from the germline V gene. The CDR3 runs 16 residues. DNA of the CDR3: TGCGCCAGCAGCTTGGGACAGGTCTCTGGGGCCAACGTCCTGACTTTC. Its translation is CASSLGQVSGANVLTF.

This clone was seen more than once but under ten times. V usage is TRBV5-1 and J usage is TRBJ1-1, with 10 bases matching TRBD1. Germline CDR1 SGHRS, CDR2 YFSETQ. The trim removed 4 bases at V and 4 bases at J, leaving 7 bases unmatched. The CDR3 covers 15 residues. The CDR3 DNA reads TGCGCCAGCAGCGTGACAGGGGGCGGAATCACTGAAGCTTTCTTT. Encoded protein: CASSVTGGGITEAFF.

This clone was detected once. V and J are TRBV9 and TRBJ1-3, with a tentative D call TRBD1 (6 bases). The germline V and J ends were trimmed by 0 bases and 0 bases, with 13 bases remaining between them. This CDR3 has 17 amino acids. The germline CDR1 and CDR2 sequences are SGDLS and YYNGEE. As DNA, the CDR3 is TGTGCCAGCAGCGTAGAGGGGGTTTCCTTCTCTGGAAACACCATATATTTT. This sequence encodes CASSVEGVSFSGNTIYF. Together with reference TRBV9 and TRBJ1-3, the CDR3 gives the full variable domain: DSGVTQTPKHLITATGQRVTLRCSPRSGDLSVYWYQQSLDQGLQFLIQYYNGEERAKGNILERFSAQQFPDLHSELNLSSLELGDSALYFCASSVEGVSFSGNTIYFGEGSWLTVV.

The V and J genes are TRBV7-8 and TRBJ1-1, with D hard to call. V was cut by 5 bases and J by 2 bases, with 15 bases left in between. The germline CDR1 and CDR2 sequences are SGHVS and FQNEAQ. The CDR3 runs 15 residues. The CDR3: CASSTVGNLNTEAFF. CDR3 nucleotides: TGTGCCAGCAGCACAGTGGGCAATTTAAACACTGAAGCTTTCTTT. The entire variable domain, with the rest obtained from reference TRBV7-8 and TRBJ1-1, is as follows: GAGVSQSPRYKVAKRGQDVALRCDPISGHVSLFWYQQALGQGPEFLTYFQNEAQLDKSGLPSDRFFAERPEGSVSTLKIQRTQQEDSAVYLCASSTVGNLNTEAFFGQGTRLTVV.

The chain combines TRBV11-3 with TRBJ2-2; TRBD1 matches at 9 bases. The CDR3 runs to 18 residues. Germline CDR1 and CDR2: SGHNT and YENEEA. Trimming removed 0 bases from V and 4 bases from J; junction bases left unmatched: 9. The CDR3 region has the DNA TGTGCCAGCAGCTTAGATCCCCGAGACAGGGGGAGCACCGGGGAGCTGTTTTTT. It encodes CASSLDPRDRGSTGELFF.

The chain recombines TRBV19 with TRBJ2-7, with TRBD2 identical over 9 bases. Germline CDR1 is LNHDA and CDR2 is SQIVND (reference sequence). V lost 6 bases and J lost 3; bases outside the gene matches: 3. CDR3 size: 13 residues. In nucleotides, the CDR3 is TGTGCCAGTAGGGCGGGAGGGAGCTACGAGCAGTACTTC. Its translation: CASRAGGSYEQYF.

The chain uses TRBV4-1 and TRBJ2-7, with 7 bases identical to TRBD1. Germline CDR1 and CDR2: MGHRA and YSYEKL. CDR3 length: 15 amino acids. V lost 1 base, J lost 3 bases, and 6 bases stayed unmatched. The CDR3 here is CASSQARDRIYEQYF. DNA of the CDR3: TGCGCCAGCAGCCAAGCTCGGGACAGAATCTACGAGCAGTACTTC.